The entry that follows covers one T cell receptor (beta chain) sequence. Its matching antigen is unknown. TCRdb keeps only in-frame clones here, not all; method: immunoSEQ multiplex PCR. The sample consists of 70,000 to 90,000 clones, 89% of them appearing once. These data are taken from a study of OX40 agonist ivuxolimab in advanced cancers. Deletions cut 4 bases from V and 7 bases from J, with 19 bases between. The CDR3 is made up of 15 amino acids. Germline V gene lookup returns CDR1 LGHNA and CDR2 YSLEER. Study-wide findings and caveats: Average numbers of expanded clones were greater in CD8+ T cells than in CD4+.

Sample: CD4+ or CD8+ T cells sorted from blood, taken in a trial of the OX40 agonist ivuxolimab. The V call is TRBV4-3, the J call TRBJ1-2, with D possibly matching TRBD1 (5 bases). The clonotype was recovered from an adult with an advanced solid tumor such as melanoma, head and neck, liver or kidney cancer. The CDR3 spells CASSRRQLDLAGYTF. For the CDR3, the DNA is TGCGCCAGCAGCCGGAGACAGTTAGATCTCGCTGGCTACACCTTC.